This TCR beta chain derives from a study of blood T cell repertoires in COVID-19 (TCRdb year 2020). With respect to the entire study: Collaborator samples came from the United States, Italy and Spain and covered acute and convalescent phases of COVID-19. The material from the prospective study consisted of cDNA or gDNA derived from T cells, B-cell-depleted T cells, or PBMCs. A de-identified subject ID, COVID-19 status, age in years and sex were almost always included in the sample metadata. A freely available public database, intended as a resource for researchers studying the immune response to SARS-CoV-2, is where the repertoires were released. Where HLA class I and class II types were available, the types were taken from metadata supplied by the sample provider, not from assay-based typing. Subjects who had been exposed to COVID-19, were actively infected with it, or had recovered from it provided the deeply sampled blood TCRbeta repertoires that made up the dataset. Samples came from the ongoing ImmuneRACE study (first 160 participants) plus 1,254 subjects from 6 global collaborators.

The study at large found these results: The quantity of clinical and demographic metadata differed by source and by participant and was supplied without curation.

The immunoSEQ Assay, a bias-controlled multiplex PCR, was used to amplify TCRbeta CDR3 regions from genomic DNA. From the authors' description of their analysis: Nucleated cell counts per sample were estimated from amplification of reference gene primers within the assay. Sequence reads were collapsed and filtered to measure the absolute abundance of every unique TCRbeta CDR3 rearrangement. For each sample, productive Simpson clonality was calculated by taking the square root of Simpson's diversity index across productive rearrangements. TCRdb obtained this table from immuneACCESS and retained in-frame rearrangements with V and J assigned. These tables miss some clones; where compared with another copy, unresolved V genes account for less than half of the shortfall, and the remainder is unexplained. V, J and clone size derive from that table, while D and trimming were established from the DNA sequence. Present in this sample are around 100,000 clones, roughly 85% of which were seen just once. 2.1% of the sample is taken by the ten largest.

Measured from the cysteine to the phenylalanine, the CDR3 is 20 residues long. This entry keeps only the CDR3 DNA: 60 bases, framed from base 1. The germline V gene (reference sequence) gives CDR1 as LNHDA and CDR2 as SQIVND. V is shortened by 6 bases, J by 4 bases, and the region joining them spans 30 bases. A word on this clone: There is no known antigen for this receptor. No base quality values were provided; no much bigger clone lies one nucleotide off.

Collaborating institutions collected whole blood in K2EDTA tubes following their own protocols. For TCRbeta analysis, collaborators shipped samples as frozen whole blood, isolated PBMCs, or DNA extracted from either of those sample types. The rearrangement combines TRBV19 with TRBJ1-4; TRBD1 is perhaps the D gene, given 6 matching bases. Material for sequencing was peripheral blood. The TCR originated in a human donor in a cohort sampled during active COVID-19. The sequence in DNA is TGTGCCAGTAGGCTCCCCCCCTCCGGACAGTTGGAGCCCTTTAATGAAAAACTGTTTTTT. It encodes CASRLPPSGQLEPFNEKLFF.